The following is a T cell receptor (beta chain) sequence with its context. The antigen is undetermined. The data were taken from a study of cytomegalovirus exposure and HLA in healthy donors. The PCR had 60 Vbeta and 13 Jbeta primers. The repertoire was sequenced with immunoSEQ multiplex PCR; TCRdb's copy has only in-frame clones and lacks some. The sample carries approximately 190,000 clones, around 86% recorded once. CDR3 size: 14 residues. Germline loops: CDR1 SQVTM, CDR2 ANQGSEA. With 3 bases removed from V and 1 base from J, the gap between germline ends came to 12 bases. General study points: In a later analysis, HLA-C alleles had the fewest associated TCRs, DRB1 alleles the most. A likely sequencing artifact accounted for one observed cluster of highly shared sequence variants. In a later analysis, a missense DCLRE1C variant was linked to TCR beta V- and J-gene trimming.

The clonotype was recovered from a young man in good health and CMV-seronegative. The genes are TRBV29-1 and TRBJ2-5, with TRBD2 as a possible D gene (5 bases). Sequenced: PBMCs. The CDR3 nucleotides read TGCAGCGTTGATACAACGGGGATCCAAGAGACCCAGTACTTC. It codes for CSVDTTGIQETQYF.